The clone carrying this T cell receptor (beta chain) was seen only a few times. The target antigen is unknown. This sample is drawn from a study of beta chain features in type 1 diabetes. The whole isolated RNA underwent reverse transcription, so sequencing captured expressed TCRB transcripts. This table comes from immunoSEQ multiplex PCR, and its TCRdb copy is limited to in-frame clones, with some not included. The sample yields some 130,000 clones, 9% seen once. Overall study results and limits: Type 1 diabetes patients had moderately but significantly shorter TCRB CDR3s in all four CD4+ subsets. A closer apparent resemblance between naive, central memory and Treg TCRB repertoires was seen in patients than in healthy donors. There were fewer insertions and more deletions at the VDJ junctions of type 1 diabetes patients. Because the template was cDNA, high-expressing cells might be over-represented.

What was sequenced was central memory CD4+ T cells from blood. The sequence was obtained from a young man with type 1 diabetes.

As DNA, the CDR3 is TGCAGCGTACACCCGGGACAGGGGGTTGGCAATGAGCAGTTCTTC. This sequence encodes CSVHPGQGVGNEQFF. This chain joins TRBV29-1 and TRBJ2-1; 11 bases fit TRBD1. Germline V lookup: CDR1 SQVTM, CDR2 ANQGSEA. CDR3 length: 15 residues. With V trimmed by 6 bases and J by 6 bases, 10 bases remained unmatched.